This TCR beta chain was observed in a study of blood T cell repertoires in COVID-19. Study-level information: Some COVID-19 samples were acute and others convalescent; all came from the United States, Italy and Spain. Nucleic acid was either cDNA or gDNA, and it came from T cells, B-cell-depleted T cells, or PBMCs.

This CDR3 is 14 amino acids long. CDR1 is LNHDA and CDR2 is SQIVND in the germline V gene (reference sequence). J lost 4 bases, V lost 8 bases, and 7 bases had no gene match. Per the original methods: Estimated nucleated cell counts came from reference gene primer amplification. Clones were read by immunoSEQ multiplex PCR, and TCRdb kept only the in-frame ones, dropping some. D and trimming come from the DNA, and the V and J calls and clone size come from that table. The sample has approximately 150,000 clones, roughly 84% seen once. V is TRBV19 and J is TRBJ2-2, with TRBD1 matching 7 bases. The specimen sequenced was peripheral blood. The origin of this receptor is a human donor in a cohort sampled during active COVID-19. The CDR3 bases are TGTGCCAGTGCGGACAGGCCGCTCACCGGGGAGCTGTTTTTT. Translating gives CASADRPLTGELFF.